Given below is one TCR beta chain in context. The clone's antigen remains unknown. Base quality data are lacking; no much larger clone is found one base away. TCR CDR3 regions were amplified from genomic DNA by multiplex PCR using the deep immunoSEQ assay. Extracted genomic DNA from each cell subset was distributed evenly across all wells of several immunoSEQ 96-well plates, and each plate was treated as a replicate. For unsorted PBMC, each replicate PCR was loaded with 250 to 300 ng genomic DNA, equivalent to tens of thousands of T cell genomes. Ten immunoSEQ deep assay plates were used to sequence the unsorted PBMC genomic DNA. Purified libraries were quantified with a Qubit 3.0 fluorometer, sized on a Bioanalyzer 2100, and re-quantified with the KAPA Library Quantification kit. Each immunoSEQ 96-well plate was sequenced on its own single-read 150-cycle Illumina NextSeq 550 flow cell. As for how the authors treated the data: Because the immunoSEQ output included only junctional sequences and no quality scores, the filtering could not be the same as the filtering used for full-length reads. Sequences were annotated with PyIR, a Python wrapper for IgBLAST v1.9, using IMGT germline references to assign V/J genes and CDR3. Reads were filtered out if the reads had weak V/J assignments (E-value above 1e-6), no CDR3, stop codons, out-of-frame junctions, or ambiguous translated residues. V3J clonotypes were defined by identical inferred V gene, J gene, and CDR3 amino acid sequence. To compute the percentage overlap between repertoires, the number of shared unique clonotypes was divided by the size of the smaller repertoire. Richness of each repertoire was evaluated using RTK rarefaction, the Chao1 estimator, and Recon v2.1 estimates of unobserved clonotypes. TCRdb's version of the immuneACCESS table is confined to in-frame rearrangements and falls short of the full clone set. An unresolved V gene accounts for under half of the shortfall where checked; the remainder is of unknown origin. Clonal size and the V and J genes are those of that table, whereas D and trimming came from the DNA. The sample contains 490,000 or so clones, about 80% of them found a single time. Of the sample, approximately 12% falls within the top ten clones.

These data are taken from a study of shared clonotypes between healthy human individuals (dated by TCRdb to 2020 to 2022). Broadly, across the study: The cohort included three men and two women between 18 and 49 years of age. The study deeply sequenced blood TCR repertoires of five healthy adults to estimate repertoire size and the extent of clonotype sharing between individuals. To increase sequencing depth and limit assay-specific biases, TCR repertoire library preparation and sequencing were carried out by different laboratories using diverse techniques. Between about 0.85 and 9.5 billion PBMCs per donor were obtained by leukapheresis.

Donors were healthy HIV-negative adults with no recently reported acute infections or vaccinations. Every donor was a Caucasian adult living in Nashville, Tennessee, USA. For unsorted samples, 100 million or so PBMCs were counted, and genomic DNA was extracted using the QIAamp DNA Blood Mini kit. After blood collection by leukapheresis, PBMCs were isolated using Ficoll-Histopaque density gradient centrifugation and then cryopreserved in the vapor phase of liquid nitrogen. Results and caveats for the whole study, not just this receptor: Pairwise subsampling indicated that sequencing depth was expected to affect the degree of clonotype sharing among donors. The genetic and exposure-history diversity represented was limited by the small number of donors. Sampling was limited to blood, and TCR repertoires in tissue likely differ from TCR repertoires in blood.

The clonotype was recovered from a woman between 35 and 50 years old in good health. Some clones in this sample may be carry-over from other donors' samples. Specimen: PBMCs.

The CDR3 corresponds to CASSLTLGLASRTGELFF. The nucleotide sequence is given as TGTGCCAGCAGCTTGACCCTGGGACTAGCGAGTCGCACCGGGGAGCTGTTTTTT. Here the chain combines TRBV5-6 and TRBJ2-2, with TRBD2 matching 10 junction bases. For CDR1 and CDR2, the germline V gene lists SGHDT and YYEEEE. From its cysteine to its phenylalanine, the CDR3 spans 18 amino acids. The entry retains the CDR3 DNA only, 54 bases that are in frame from base 1. The V end gives up 1 base and the J end 4 bases, leaving 10 bases in the junction not matched to a gene.